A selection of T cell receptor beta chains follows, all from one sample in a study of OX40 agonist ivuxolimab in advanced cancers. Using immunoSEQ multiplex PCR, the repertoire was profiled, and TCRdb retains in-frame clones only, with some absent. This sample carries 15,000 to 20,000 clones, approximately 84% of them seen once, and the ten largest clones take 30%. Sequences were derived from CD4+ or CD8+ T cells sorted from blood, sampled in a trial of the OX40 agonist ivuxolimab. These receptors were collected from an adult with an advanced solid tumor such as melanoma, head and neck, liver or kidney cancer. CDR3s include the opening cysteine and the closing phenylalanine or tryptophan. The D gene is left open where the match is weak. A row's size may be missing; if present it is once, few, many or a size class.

DNA: TGTGCCAGCAGCTTGGATCAAGGAGGCTACACCTTC
CDR3: CASSLDQGGYTF
J: TRBJ1-2
size: NA
V: TRBV11-2
D: NA
length: 12

DNA: TGTGCCAGCAGCTCCCGGACTAGCGGGAATCTCGACAATGAGCAGTTCTTC
CDR3: CASSSRTSGNLDNEQFF
J: TRBJ2-1
size: NA
V: TRBV7-9
D: TRBD2
length: 17

DNA: TGTGCCAGCAGTGTCGGGACTAGCGCTAACACCGGGGAGCTGTTTTTT
CDR3: CASSVGTSANTGELFF
J: TRBJ2-2
size: NA
V: TRBV6-4
D: TRBD2
length: 16

DNA: TGCGCCAGCAGCACCACAGATACGCAGTATTTT
CDR3: CASSTTDTQYF
J: TRBJ2-3
size: NA
V: TRBV5-1
D: NA
length: 11

DNA: TGTGCCTGGAGCCGTACAGGGAGTCTCATCGATGAGCAGTTCTTC
CDR3: CAWSRTGSLIDEQFF
J: TRBJ2-1
size: NA
V: TRBV30
D: NA
length: 15

DNA: TGTGCCAGCAGTGAACCCGGGCGCACAGATACGCAGTATTTT
CDR3: CASSEPGRTDTQYF
J: TRBJ2-3
size: medium-sized
V: TRBV6-1
D: NA
length: 14

DNA: TGCGCCAGCAGCTTGGACATCTCTGGAAACACCATATATTTT
CDR3: CASSLDISGNTIYF
J: TRBJ1-3
size: few
V: TRBV5-1
D: NA
length: 14

DNA: TGTGCCAGCAGCTTGAAACAGGGACCCTACGAGCAGTACTTC
CDR3: CASSLKQGPYEQYF
J: TRBJ2-7
size: NA
V: TRBV13
D: NA
length: 14

DNA: TGTGCCAGCAGCGGTACCGGGACGGACTACGAGCAGTACTTC
CDR3: CASSGTGTDYEQYF
J: TRBJ2-7
size: few
V: TRBV9
D: NA
length: 14

DNA: TGTGCCAGCAGTTTTAGACGCGAGGGTAATGAGCAGTTCTTC
CDR3: CASSFRREGNEQFF
J: TRBJ2-1
size: NA
V: TRBV27
D: NA
length: 14

DNA: TGTGCCAGTAGTCGCGACAGTATCAACACTGAAGCTTTCTTT
CDR3: CASSRDSINTEAFF
J: TRBJ1-1
size: NA
V: TRBV19
D: NA
length: 14

DNA: TGTGCCAGCAGCCCTACCGAGGGTCGAGCTTTCTTT
CDR3: CASSPTEGRAFF
J: TRBJ1-1
size: once
V: TRBV7-9
D: NA
length: 12

DNA: TGCGCCAGCAGCTTCCATCAGGAGACTAACTATGGCTACACCTTC
CDR3: CASSFHQETNYGYTF
J: TRBJ1-2
size: few
V: TRBV5-1
D: NA
length: 15

DNA: TGTGCCAGCAGCTTATCCCTCCGCAGTAGCACAGATACGCAGTATTTT
CDR3: CASSLSLRSSTDTQYF
J: TRBJ2-3
size: NA
V: TRBV7-2
D: NA
length: 16

DNA: TGTGCCAGCAGCTTAGGGGCCCTCGAGCAGTATTTT
CDR3: CASSLGALEQYF
J: TRBJ2-3
size: few
V: TRBV11-2
D: NA
length: 12